These T cell receptor beta chains were read from a single sample in a study of breast tumors, draining lymph nodes, adjacent tissues. TCRdb recomputed calls from the multiplex PCR reads with MiXCR, one row per CDR3 protein. The top ten hold less than 50% of the sample, which has fewer than 8,000 distinct CDR3 sequences, around 46% seen once. Sequenced: tumor-adjacent breast tissue. Receptors were obtained from a female donor with breast cancer. Some clones in this sample may be carry-over from other donors' samples. Each CDR3 is given with its conserved first and last residue. The D gene is left open where the match is weak. Where a row states a size, it is once, few, many or the class of an expanded clone; other rows omit it.

>NA|NA|TRBV20-1|TRBJ2-7
TGCAGTGCTATCGAAGGGACAAGGACTTTGTACGAGCAGTACTTC
CSAIEGTRTLYEQYF
>NA|NA|TRBV7-8|TRBJ2-7
TGTGCCAGCCAAATTACTCATTCGGGCGGGATGAGCTCCTACGAGCAGTACTTC
CASQITHSGGMSSYEQYF
>medium-sized|NA|TRBV5-1|TRBJ2-3
TGCGCCAGCAGCGTAGGGACTCCCACAGATACGCAGTATTTT
CASSVGTPTDTQYF
>many|NA|TRBV27|TRBJ1-6
TGTGCCAGCAGTTTCTCCCACGGGGTAGGGGGGTCACCCCTCCACTTT
CASSFSHGVGGSPLHF
>medium-sized|TRBD1|TRBV20-1|TRBJ1-2
TGCAGTGCTAGAAACCCCCAGGGGGCTTGGGGCTACACCTTC
CSARNPQGAWGYTF
>few|NA|TRBV16|TRBJ1-2
TGTGCCAGCAGCCAATCGGGGCTTGGCTACACCTTC
CASSQSGLGYTF
>many|TRBD1|TRBV6-5|TRBJ2-4
TGTGCCAGCAGTACACTTAACAGGGGTCAAGATAAAAACATTCAGTACTTC
CASSTLNRGQDKNIQYF
>many|NA|TRBV27|TRBJ2-6
TGTGCCAGCCGGGGAGACAGAAGCTCTGGGGCCAACGTCCTGACTTTC
CASRGDRSSGANVLTF
>NA|TRBD2|TRBV20-1|TRBJ2-1
TGCAGTGCTAGAAAGCCCAGCGGGAGTGGTGAGCAGTTCTTC
CSARKPSGSGEQFF
>NA|NA|TRBV7-9|TRBJ1-6
TGTGCCAGCAGTCAGGACAATCCACCCCTCCACTTT
CASSQDNPPLHF
>NA|TRBD1|TRBV2|TRBJ1-5
TGTGCCAGCAGTGAAGCGCTAGGACAGGGCAATCAGCCCCAGCATTTT
CASSEALGQGNQPQHF
>many|NA|TRBV4-3|TRBJ1-4
TGCGCCAGCAGCCAAGAGAACGTTGCAACTAATGAAAAACTGTTTTTT
CASSQENVATNEKLFF
>many|NA|TRBV28|TRBJ2-1
TGTGCCAGCGGGGTTGGGGGGCGCGTCTACAATGAGCAGTTCTTC
CASGVGGRVYNEQFF
>NA|NA|TRBV7-9|TRBJ2-1
TGTGCCAGCAGCCCAACTAGATCCCACAATGAGCAGTTCTTC
CASSPTRSHNEQFF
>medium-sized|NA|TRBV7-8|TRBJ2-7
TGTGCCAGCAGCTTAGTAGGGGCCGCCACCTACGAGCAGTACTTC
CASSLVGAATYEQYF
>NA|TRBD2|TRBV7-2|TRBJ2-7
TGTGCCAGCATACGGGACTACCCGGGCGAGCAGTACTTC
CASIRDYPGEQYF
>medium-sized|TRBD2|TRBV20-1|TRBJ2-1
TGCAGTGCTAGGACTAGCGGGGGCTCCTACAATGAGCAGTTCTTC
CSARTSGGSYNEQFF
>NA|TRBD1|TRBV5-5|TRBJ2-5
TGTGCCAGCAGCGGCCCCGAGACAGGGGGTGGGGAGGCCCAGTACTTC
CASSGPETGGGEAQYF
>many|NA|TRBV5-8|TRBJ2-2
TGTGCCAGCAGCTTGGCGGTGGGGGGCGCGAACACCGGGGAGCTGTTTTTT
CASSLAVGGANTGELFF
>medium-sized|NA|TRBV7-9|TRBJ1-2
TGTGCCAGCAGCGGCGGGGCCAACCCCCACTATGGCTACACCTTC
CASSGGANPHYGYTF
>medium-sized|NA|TRBV20-1|TRBJ1-5
TGCAGTGCTAGAGGCCGGGAAATTCGTCAGCCCCAGCATTTT
CSARGREIRQPQHF
>medium-sized|TRBD2|TRBV20-1|TRBJ2-7
TGCAGTGCGGGCGTGCGGGAGACGGTTTACGAGCAGTACTTC
CSAGVRETVYEQYF
>medium-sized|NA|TRBV2|TRBJ2-7
TGTGCCAGCAGTGAGGGGCTACCCTCCTACGAGCAGTACTTC
CASSEGLPSYEQYF
>many|TRBD1|TRBV3-1|TRBJ2-2
TGTGCCAGCAGCCAATGGGACAGAGGTACCGGGGAGCTGTTTTTT
CASSQWDRGTGELFF
>NA|NA|TRBV20-1|TRBJ2-1
TGCAGTGCTCAGCGGGGCCTAAGAGGGGGCAGCTCCTACAATGAGCAGTTCTTC
CSAQRGLRGGSSYNEQFF
>many|NA|TRBV27|TRBJ2-1
TGTGCCAGCAGTTTATCCGGCCCCTGGCTCAATGAGCAGTTCTTC
CASSLSGPWLNEQFF
>many|NA|TRBV28|TRBJ2-3
TGTGCCAGCAGGCCGGGACTCTCCACAGATACGCAGTATTTT
CASRPGLSTDTQYF
>many|NA|TRBV12-3/TRBV12-4|TRBJ2-5
TGTGCCAGCAGTTTCCAGGGGCTGGGGGAGACCCAGTACTTC
CASSFQGLGETQYF